This T cell receptor beta chain was profiled in a study of cytomegalovirus exposure and HLA in healthy donors. Across the study: The early release's HLA-typed donors yielded 80 million to 95 million unique TCRs. Study-wide results and caveats: DRB1 showed the most TCR associations and HLA-C the fewest in a later analysis, as rates varied by HLA locus.

This clone showed up just a few times. Antigen specificity is unknown. Germline V gene sequence: CDR1 SGHRS, CDR2 YFSETQ. Trimming cost V 1 base and J 0 bases; bases outside gene matches: 6. The CDR3 length is 18 residues. Use of 60 Vbeta and 13 Jbeta primers characterized the PCR. Generated by immunoSEQ multiplex PCR, the TCRdb table keeps only in-frame clones and is missing some. This table holds around 170,000 clones, 60% to 85% found once. Sequencing was carried out using PBMCs. This sequence originates from a woman aged 50 to 60 in good health and CMV-seropositive. This chain links TRBV5-1 with TRBJ2-2; TRBD2 aligns across 10 bases. The CDR3 loop is CASSLLASGGANTGELFF. The DNA for the CDR3 is TGCGCCAGCAGCTTGTTGGCTAGCGGGGGTGCGAACACCGGGGAGCTGTTTTTT.